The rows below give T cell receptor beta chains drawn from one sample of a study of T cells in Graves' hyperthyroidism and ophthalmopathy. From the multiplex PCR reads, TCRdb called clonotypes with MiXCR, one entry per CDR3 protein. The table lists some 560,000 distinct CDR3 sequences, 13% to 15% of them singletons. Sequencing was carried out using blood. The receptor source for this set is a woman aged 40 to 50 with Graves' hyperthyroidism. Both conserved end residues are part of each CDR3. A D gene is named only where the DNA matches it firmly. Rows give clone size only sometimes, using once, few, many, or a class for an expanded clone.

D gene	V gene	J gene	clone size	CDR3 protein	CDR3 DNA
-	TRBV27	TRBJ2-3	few	CASSLNRVKDTQYF	TGTGCCAGCAGTTTGAACAGGGTCAAAGATACGCAGTATTTT
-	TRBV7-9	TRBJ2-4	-	CASSFQGAANIQYF	TGTGCCAGCAGCTTTCAAGGGGCGGCAAACATTCAGTACTTC
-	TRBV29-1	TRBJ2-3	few	CSVEEEGSRSTDTQYF	TGCAGCGTTGAAGAAGAAGGCAGCCGAAGCACAGATACGCAGTATTTT
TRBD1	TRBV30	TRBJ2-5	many	CAWTGQAQETQYF	TGTGCCTGGACCGGACAGGCCCAAGAGACCCAGTACTTC
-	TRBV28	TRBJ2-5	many	CASSLYGKQETQYF	TGTGCCAGCAGTTTATACGGGAAACAAGAGACCCAGTACTTC
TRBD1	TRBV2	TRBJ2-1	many	CASSLTGTAYNEQFF	TGTGCCAGCAGTCTTACCGGGACAGCTTACAATGAGCAGTTCTTC
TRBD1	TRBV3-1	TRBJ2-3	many	CASSHRGQGYADTQYF	TGTGCCAGCAGCCATCGGGGACAGGGGTATGCAGATACGCAGTATTTT
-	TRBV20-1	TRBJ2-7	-	CSVRQELYEQYF	TGCAGTGTCAGACAGGAGCTCTACGAGCAGTACTTC
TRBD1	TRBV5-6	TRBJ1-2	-	CASSFNRGLDGYTF	TGTGCCAGCAGCTTTAACAGGGGGCTGGATGGCTACACCTTC
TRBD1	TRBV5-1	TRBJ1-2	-	CASSIRTGGIDGYTF	TGCGCCAGCAGCATAAGGACAGGGGGCATCGATGGCTACACCTTC
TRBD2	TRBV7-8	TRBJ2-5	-	CASSLSSGSQGQETQYF	TGTGCCAGCAGCCTATCTAGCGGGAGTCAGGGCCAAGAGACCCAGTACTTC
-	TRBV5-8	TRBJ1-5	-	CASSLGIGTPVEPQHF	TGTGCCAGCAGCTTGGGTATTGGGACACCGGTCGAGCCCCAGCATTTT
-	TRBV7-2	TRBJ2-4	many	CALETVGNIQYF	TGTGCCCTTGAGACAGTCGGGAACATTCAGTACTTC
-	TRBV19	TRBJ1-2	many	CASSLRDLGRGYTF	TGTGCCAGTAGTCTCCGGGACCTCGGGCGTGGCTACACCTTC
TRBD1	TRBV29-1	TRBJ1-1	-	CSVRTGVGAFF	TGCAGCGTTAGAACAGGGGTTGGCGCTTTCTTT
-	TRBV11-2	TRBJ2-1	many	CASSLGVGPYNEQFF	TGTGCCAGCAGCTTAGGGGTGGGACCCTACAATGAGCAGTTCTTC
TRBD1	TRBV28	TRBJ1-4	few	CASSTGGGLGEKLFF	TGTGCCAGCAGCACAGGGGGCGGTTTGGGTGAAAAACTGTTTTTT
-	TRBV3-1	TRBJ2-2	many	CASSQLRDTGELFF	TGTGCCAGCAGCCAACTACGGGACACCGGGGAGCTGTTTTTT
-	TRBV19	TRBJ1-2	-	CASSISRHINYGYTF	TGTGCCAGTAGTATATCGAGACACATAAACTATGGCTACACCTTC
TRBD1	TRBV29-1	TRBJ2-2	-	CSVNRGPGELFF	TGCAGCGTGAACAGGGGACCCGGGGAGCTGTTTTTT
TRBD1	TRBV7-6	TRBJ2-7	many	CASSLNKQGTSYEQYF	TGTGCCAGCAGCTTAAACAAACAGGGGACGTCCTACGAGCAGTACTTC
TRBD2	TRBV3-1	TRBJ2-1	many	CASSRSGRFNEQFF	TGTGCCAGCAGCCGCAGCGGGAGGTTTAATGAGCAGTTCTTC
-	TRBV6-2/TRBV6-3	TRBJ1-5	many	CASSNPGWQPQHF	TGTGCCAGCAGTAACCCGGGCTGGCAGCCCCAGCATTTT
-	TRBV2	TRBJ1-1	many	CASSTWDRNTEAFF	TGTGCCAGCAGCACCTGGGACCGGAACACTGAAGCTTTCTTT
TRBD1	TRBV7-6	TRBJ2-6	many	CASSLEQGANGANVLTF	TGTGCCAGCAGCTTAGAACAGGGGGCGAATGGGGCCAACGTCCTGACTTTC
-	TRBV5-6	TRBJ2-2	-	CASSWGNTGELFF	TGTGCCAGCAGCTGGGGAAACACCGGGGAGCTGTTTTTT
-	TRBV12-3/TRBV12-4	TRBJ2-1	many	CASRGYNEQFF	TGTGCCAGCAGGGGTTACAATGAGCAGTTCTTC
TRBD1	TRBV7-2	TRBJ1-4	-	CASSTTGVLIATNEKLFF	TGTGCCAGCAGCACCACAGGGGTTCTCATCGCAACTAATGAAAAACTGTTTTTT
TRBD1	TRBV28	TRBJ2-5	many	CASRGDRGEETQYF	TGTGCCAGCAGGGGAGACAGGGGTGAAGAGACCCAGTACTTC
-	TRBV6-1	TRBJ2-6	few	CASSLSGPFSGANVLTF	TGTGCCAGCAGCCTCTCCGGGCCCTTCTCTGGGGCCAACGTCCTGACTTTC
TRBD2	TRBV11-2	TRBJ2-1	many	CASSFPLAGAYNEQFF	TGTGCCAGCAGTTTTCCCCTAGCGGGAGCTTACAATGAGCAGTTCTTC
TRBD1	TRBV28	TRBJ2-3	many	CASSLSGTGGADTQYF	TGTGCCAGCAGTCTATCCGGGACAGGGGGCGCAGATACGCAGTATTTT
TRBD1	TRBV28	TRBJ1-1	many	CASSLGDRGHNAEAFF	TGTGCCAGCAGTTTGGGGGACAGGGGTCACAACGCTGAAGCTTTCTTT
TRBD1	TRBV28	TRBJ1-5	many	CASSHTRDSGFRTQHF	TGTGCCAGCAGTCATACTCGGGACAGCGGCTTTAGGACCCAGCATTTT
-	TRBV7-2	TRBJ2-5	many	CASSSLDWQETQYF	TGTGCCAGCAGCTCACTGGACTGGCAAGAGACCCAGTACTTC
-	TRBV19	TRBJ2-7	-	CASSIGRGDEQYF	TGTGCCAGTAGTATTGGGCGGGGCGACGAGCAGTACTTC
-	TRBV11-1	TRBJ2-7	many	CASSLESSGSYEQYF	TGTGCCAGCAGCTTAGAATCTTCGGGCTCCTACGAGCAGTACTTC
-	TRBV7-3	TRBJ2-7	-	CASSFARNYEQYF	TGTGCCAGCAGCTTTGCACGGAACTACGAGCAGTACTTC
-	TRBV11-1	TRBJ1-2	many	CASSRTGARGYTF	TGTGCCAGCAGCAGAACTGGGGCCCGGGGCTACACCTTC
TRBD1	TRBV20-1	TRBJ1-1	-	CSAWTGSNTEAFF	TGCAGTGCATGGACAGGTTCGAACACTGAAGCTTTCTTT
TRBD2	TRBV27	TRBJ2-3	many	CASSPPGTGLAGLTDTQYF	TGTGCCAGCAGCCCCCCCGGAACGGGACTAGCGGGACTCACAGATACGCAGTATTTT
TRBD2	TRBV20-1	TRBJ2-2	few	CSAFNSGRARTGELFF	TGCAGTGCCTTCAATAGCGGGAGGGCCCGTACCGGGGAGCTGTTTTTT
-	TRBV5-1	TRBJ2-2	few	CASSLTLNTGELFF	TGCGCCAGCAGCTTGACGCTGAACACCGGGGAGCTGTTTTTT
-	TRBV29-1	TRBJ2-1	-	CSVDTGTHTNNEQFF	TGCAGCGTCGATACCGGGACACATACCAACAATGAGCAGTTCTTC
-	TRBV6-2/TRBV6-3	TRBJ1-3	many	CASSSDRTGNTIYF	TGTGCCAGCAGTTCAGACAGGACTGGAAACACCATATATTTT
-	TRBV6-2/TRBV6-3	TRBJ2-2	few	CASSYPRDGSSGGELFF	TGTGCCAGCAGTTACCCCCGGGACGGGTCGTCGGGCGGGGAGCTGTTTTTT
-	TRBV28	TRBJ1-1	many	CASSLIAFGTEAFF	TGTGCCAGCAGTTTAATAGCCTTTGGAACTGAAGCTTTCTTT
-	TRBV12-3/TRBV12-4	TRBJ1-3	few	CASRKDDSGNTIYF	TGTGCCAGCAGAAAGGACGACTCTGGAAACACCATATATTTT
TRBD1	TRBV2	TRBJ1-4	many	CAGVGAAGGSEKLFF	TGTGCCGGCGTTGGGGCGGCAGGGGGGTCTGAAAAACTGTTTTTT
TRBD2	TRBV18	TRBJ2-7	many	CASSPPRAGGPSYEQYF	TGTGCCAGCTCACCACCGAGGGCGGGAGGGCCCTCCTACGAGCAGTACTTC
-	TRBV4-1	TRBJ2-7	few	CASSKGLYYVEQYF	TGCGCCAGCAGCAAGGGACTCTACTACGTGGAGCAGTACTTC
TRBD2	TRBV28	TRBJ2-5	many	CASSQGTSLQETQYF	TGTGCCAGCAGCCAAGGGACTAGCCTCCAAGAGACCCAGTACTTC
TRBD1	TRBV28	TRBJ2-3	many	CASSTPRDSTTDTQYF	TGTGCCAGCAGTACACCCCGGGACAGCACCACAGATACGCAGTATTTT
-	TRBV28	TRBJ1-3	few	CASSFTDTTYSGNTIYF	TGTGCCAGCAGTTTTACTGACACGACTTACTCTGGAAACACCATATATTTT
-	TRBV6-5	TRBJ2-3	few	CASSYPGNTDTQYF	TGTGCCAGCAGTTACCCTGGGAACACAGATACGCAGTATTTT
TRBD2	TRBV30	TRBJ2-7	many	CAWTSGSNPYEQYF	TGTGCCTGGACTAGCGGGAGTAACCCTTACGAGCAGTACTTC